The clone carrying this T cell receptor beta chain occurred a few times. The data are from a study of T cells in Graves' hyperthyroidism and ophthalmopathy. It was RNA transcripts that yielded the amplified TCR beta CDR3 regions. TCR CDR3 regions were first amplified by RT-PCR with HTBI primers. Each CDR3 protein gets one entry after TCRdb re-called the multiplex PCR reads with MiXCR. The data contain 550,000 to 800,000 distinct CDR3 sequences, roughly 17% of them singletons. The patients, who ranged from 18 to 65 in age, presented with newly diagnosed hyperthyroidism lasting under 2 months. The material sequenced was blood. The TCR comes from a middle-aged man with Graves' hyperthyroidism.

CDR3 protein: CASREGQGGFYEQYF. The CDR3 DNA sequence: TGTGCCAGCAGAGAGGGACAGGGTGGGTTCTACGAGCAGTACTTC. The chain combines TRBV6-2 or TRBV6-3 with TRBJ2-7; 9 bases line up with TRBD1. The germline gives CDR1 MNHEY, CDR2 SVGEGT. The V gene end was trimmed by 6 bases and the J gene end by 3 bases; junction bases not matched to a gene: 9. The CDR3 is made up of 15 amino acids.